The present TCR beta chain was sequenced within a study of a mutant IDH1 vaccine in newly diagnosed glioma. Across the whole study: Before enrollment, the patients had been treated with radiotherapy alone, temozolomide alone, or both together. Most of them had received both. V12 corresponded to week 35 and V13 to week 47.

About this clone: Antigen specificity is unknown.

Time point of the sample: week 35, safety follow-up. Vaccinated patients received 300 ug of mutant IDH1 20-mer peptide per dose, with topical imiquimod. The vaccination schedule gave patients eight doses in weeks 1, 3, 5, 7, 11, 15, 19 and 23. This table comes from immunoSEQ multiplex PCR, and its TCRdb copy is limited to in-frame clones, with some not included. Here the sample spans 45,000 or so clones, 88% being singletons. J lost 6 bases, V lost 6 bases, and 7 bases had no gene match. The V gene's germline CDR1 is SNHLY and CDR2 FYNNEI. The CDR3 has 15 amino acids. The rearrangement uses TRBV2 and TRBJ2-2, with 10 bases that match TRBD1. The sequences come from PBMCs, collected from a glioma patient whose treatment included an IDH1 peptide vaccine. This TCR came from a woman aged 40 to 50 with glioma. The CDR3 protein is CASRRQGASAGELFF. The CDR3 nucleotides are TGTGCCAGCAGGAGACAGGGGGCGAGTGCCGGGGAGCTGTTTTTT.